This T cell receptor (beta chain) stems from a study of post-analysis software for immune sequencing data. Study outcomes and limitations: The study found TRBV5-6, TRBV5-1 and TRBV20-1 among roughly 5 TRBV segments more frequent in patients than controls.

The table lists this clonotype with a few counts. Its antigen is undetermined. This CDR3 region has 20 residues. Libraries were made from TCR beta cDNA, and they carried unique molecular identifiers. One entry per CDR3 protein results from TCRdb running MiXCR on the PCR reads. The repertoire has about 560,000 distinct CDR3 sequences, 44% of them found once; the top ten carry about 1.5%. The source material was blood. The receptor was isolated from a girl between 10 and 17 years old with multiple sclerosis. The chain is built from TRBV21-1 and TRBJ2-4; the table gives TRBD2 as D, unverified against the DNA. TRBV21-1 is given as a pseudogene. CDR3 region: CASSKAISYWNRRVKNIQYF. The DNA of the CDR3 is TGTGCCAGCAGCAAAGCGATTAGCTATTGGAACAGGAGGGTCAAAAACATTCAGTACTTC.